A selection of T cell receptor beta chains follows, all from one sample in a study of blood T cell repertoires in COVID-19. Assay: immunoSEQ multiplex PCR; the TCRdb copy retains only in-frame clones and omits some. The sample shows approximately 77,000 clones, about 80% of them seen only once. Material for sequencing was peripheral blood. These receptors originate from a woman in her seventies with acute or convalescent COVID-19. CDR3s include the opening cysteine and the closing phenylalanine or tryptophan. D genes are given only for firm matches. Rows give clone size only sometimes, using once, few, many, or a class for an expanded clone.

CDR3 protein: CASSSLAGGLNEQFF; CDR3 DNA: TGTGCCAGCAGTAGTCTGGCGGGGGGGCTTAATGAGCAGTTCTTC; clone size: NA; V gene: TRBV6-5; J gene: TRBJ2-1; D gene: TRBD2
CDR3 protein: CASSQDTYEQYF; CDR3 DNA: TGTGCCAGCAGCCAGGACACCTACGAGCAGTACTTC; clone size: NA; V gene: TRBV9; J gene: TRBJ2-7; D gene: NA
CDR3 protein: CASSLGQGSGNTIYF; CDR3 DNA: TGTGCCAGCAGCCTTGGACAGGGCTCTGGAAACACCATATATTTT; clone size: NA; V gene: TRBV7-9; J gene: TRBJ1-3; D gene: TRBD1
CDR3 protein: CASSVATETGELFF; CDR3 DNA: TGTGCCAGCAGCGTAGCTACGGAGACCGGGGAGCTGTTTTTT; clone size: NA; V gene: TRBV9; J gene: TRBJ2-2; D gene: NA
CDR3 protein: CASSLRRDYEQYF; CDR3 DNA: TGTGCCAGCAGCTTAAGGAGGGACTACGAGCAGTACTTC; clone size: once; V gene: TRBV7-2; J gene: TRBJ2-7; D gene: NA
CDR3 protein: CASSHYGKYLQGYTF; CDR3 DNA: TGTGCCAGCAGCCACTACGGGAAATATTTGCAGGGCTACACCTTC; clone size: NA; V gene: TRBV12-1; J gene: TRBJ1-2; D gene: NA
CDR3 protein: CATSAQGYEQYF; CDR3 DNA: TGTGCCACCAGTGCGCAGGGCTACGAGCAGTACTTC; clone size: NA; V gene: TRBV24-1; J gene: TRBJ2-7; D gene: NA
CDR3 protein: CASSMSSTYNEQFF; CDR3 DNA: TGTGCCAGCAGTATGAGTTCTACCTACAATGAGCAGTTCTTC; clone size: NA; V gene: TRBV25-1; J gene: TRBJ2-1; D gene: NA
CDR3 protein: CASSLRAGIQPQHF; CDR3 DNA: TGTGCCAGCAGTTTGAGGGCAGGTATTCAGCCCCAGCATTTT; clone size: NA; V gene: TRBV28; J gene: TRBJ1-5; D gene: NA
CDR3 protein: CASSPQGAGGTEAFF; CDR3 DNA: TGTGCCAGCAGCCCGCAGGGGGCGGGGGGGACTGAAGCTTTCTTT; clone size: NA; V gene: TRBV7-9; J gene: TRBJ1-1; D gene: TRBD1
CDR3 protein: CASSPPGSHEQFF; CDR3 DNA: TGTGCCAGCAGCCCCCCGGGGTCCCATGAGCAGTTCTTC; clone size: NA; V gene: TRBV7-9; J gene: TRBJ2-1; D gene: NA
CDR3 protein: CASSWATAGTGTYGYTF; CDR3 DNA: TGTGCCAGTAGTTGGGCGACGGCCGGGACAGGGACCTATGGCTACACCTTC; clone size: once; V gene: TRBV19; J gene: TRBJ1-2; D gene: TRBD1
CDR3 protein: CAISESQGRGPYEQYF; CDR3 DNA: TGTGCCATCAGTGAGTCGCAAGGCAGGGGTCCCTACGAGCAGTACTTC; clone size: NA; V gene: TRBV10-3; J gene: TRBJ2-7; D gene: NA
CDR3 protein: CASSQVGVYYGYTF; CDR3 DNA: TGCGCCAGCAGCCAAGTAGGAGTCTACTATGGCTACACCTTC; clone size: NA; V gene: TRBV4-1; J gene: TRBJ1-2; D gene: NA
CDR3 protein: CASSTGTPYEQYF; CDR3 DNA: TGCGCCAGCAGCACAGGAACCCCCTACGAGCAGTACTTC; clone size: many; V gene: TRBV4-1; J gene: TRBJ2-7; D gene: NA
CDR3 protein: CASRVLGGENEQFF; CDR3 DNA: TGTGCCAGCAGGGTCCTAGGGGGCGAAAATGAGCAGTTCTTC; clone size: NA; V gene: TRBV5-5; J gene: TRBJ2-1; D gene: TRBD1
CDR3 protein: CASTLRDSLLDSPLHF; CDR3 DNA: TGTGCCAGTACCTTACGGGACAGCCTCTTGGATTCACCCCTCCACTTT; clone size: NA; V gene: TRBV19; J gene: TRBJ1-6; D gene: TRBD1
CDR3 protein: CASTQAKTGRHKNTGELFF; CDR3 DNA: TGTGCCAGCACCCAAGCAAAGACAGGCCGACACAAGAACACCGGGGAGCTGTTTTTT; clone size: NA; V gene: TRBV21-1; J gene: TRBJ2-2; D gene: NA
CDR3 protein: CASSWGPAPKETQYF; CDR3 DNA: TGTGCCAGCAGCTGGGGGCCCGCTCCGAAAGAGACCCAGTACTTC; clone size: NA; V gene: TRBV5-6; J gene: TRBJ2-5; D gene: NA
CDR3 protein: CASSPYRGIANYGYTF; CDR3 DNA: TGCGCCAGCAGCCCATACAGGGGGATAGCTAACTATGGCTACACCTTC; clone size: NA; V gene: TRBV4-3; J gene: TRBJ1-2; D gene: TRBD1
CDR3 protein: CASSDSGTGSEQYF; CDR3 DNA: TGTGCCAGCAGCGATTCCGGGACAGGGAGCGAGCAGTACTTC; clone size: NA; V gene: TRBV9; J gene: TRBJ2-7; D gene: TRBD1
CDR3 protein: CASSLGQGQETQYF; CDR3 DNA: TGTGCCAGCAGCCTGGGACAGGGTCAAGAGACCCAGTACTTC; clone size: NA; V gene: TRBV7-2; J gene: TRBJ2-5; D gene: TRBD1
CDR3 protein: CARRSGNTEAFF; CDR3 DNA: TGTGCCAGACGGTCGGGGAACACTGAAGCTTTCTTT; clone size: NA; V gene: TRBV2; J gene: TRBJ1-1; D gene: NA
CDR3 protein: CATSRGNQLSNQPQHF; CDR3 DNA: TGTGCCACCAGCAGAGGAAATCAACTTAGCAATCAGCCCCAGCATTTT; clone size: few; V gene: TRBV15; J gene: TRBJ1-5; D gene: NA
CDR3 protein: CASRDSGGGYGYTF; CDR3 DNA: TGTGCCAGCAGAGATTCAGGGGGCGGCTATGGCTACACCTTC; clone size: NA; V gene: TRBV6-4; J gene: TRBJ1-2; D gene: TRBD1
CDR3 protein: CASSVQAEAFF; CDR3 DNA: TGTGCCAGCAGCGTGCAGGCTGAAGCTTTCTTT; clone size: NA; V gene: TRBV11-1; J gene: TRBJ1-1; D gene: NA
CDR3 protein: CASSSLAGGQFF; CDR3 DNA: TGTGCCAGCTCAAGTCTAGCGGGGGGGCAGTTCTTC; clone size: NA; V gene: TRBV18; J gene: TRBJ2-1; D gene: TRBD2
CDR3 protein: CASGLLGTGGLEREKLFF; CDR3 DNA: TGTGCTAGTGGTCTCCTCGGGACAGGGGGCTTGGAGCGAGAAAAACTGTTTTTT; clone size: few; V gene: TRBV12-5; J gene: TRBJ1-4; D gene: TRBD1
CDR3 protein: CASSLWAGDLETQYF; CDR3 DNA: TGTGCCAGCAGCTTATGGGCAGGGGATCTTGAGACCCAGTACTTC; clone size: NA; V gene: TRBV11-2; J gene: TRBJ2-5; D gene: NA
CDR3 protein: CASSESPGLGDGYTF; CDR3 DNA: TGTGCCAGCAGTGAATCCCCGGGACTTGGCGATGGCTACACCTTC; clone size: NA; V gene: TRBV25-1; J gene: TRBJ1-2; D gene: NA
CDR3 protein: CASSSQRGVETQYF; CDR3 DNA: TGTGCCAGCAGTTCTCAGCGGGGGGTGGAGACCCAGTACTTC; clone size: NA; V gene: TRBV6-5; J gene: TRBJ2-5; D gene: TRBD2
CDR3 protein: CASSPGTSYEQYF; CDR3 DNA: TGTGCCAGCAGTCCCGGTACCTCCTACGAGCAGTACTTC; clone size: NA; V gene: TRBV12-3/TRBV12-4; J gene: TRBJ2-7; D gene: NA
CDR3 protein: CASSYPGGRDNEQFF; CDR3 DNA: TGTGCCAGCAGTTACCCTGGCGGCAGAGACAATGAGCAGTTCTTC; clone size: NA; V gene: TRBV6-6; J gene: TRBJ2-1; D gene: NA
CDR3 protein: CASSHSGGAGETQYF; CDR3 DNA: TGTGCCAGCAGCCATAGCGGGGGGGCCGGTGAGACCCAGTACTTC; clone size: NA; V gene: TRBV7-3; J gene: TRBJ2-5; D gene: TRBD2
CDR3 protein: CASSLDRGSGYTF; CDR3 DNA: TGTGCCAGCAGCCTCGACAGGGGAAGTGGCTACACCTTC; clone size: NA; V gene: TRBV7-3; J gene: TRBJ1-2; D gene: TRBD1
CDR3 protein: CAISSGTGPPDQPQHF; CDR3 DNA: TGTGCCATCAGTTCCGGGACAGGGCCCCCCGATCAGCCCCAGCATTTT; clone size: NA; V gene: TRBV10-3; J gene: TRBJ1-5; D gene: TRBD1
CDR3 protein: CATSSVQGYGYTF; CDR3 DNA: TGTGCCACCAGCAGTGTACAGGGCTATGGCTACACCTTC; clone size: NA; V gene: TRBV15; J gene: TRBJ1-2; D gene: NA
CDR3 protein: CASSLWLAVQETQYF; CDR3 DNA: TGTGCCAGCAGCTTGTGGCTAGCGGTTCAAGAGACCCAGTACTTC; clone size: NA; V gene: TRBV7-2; J gene: TRBJ2-5; D gene: TRBD2